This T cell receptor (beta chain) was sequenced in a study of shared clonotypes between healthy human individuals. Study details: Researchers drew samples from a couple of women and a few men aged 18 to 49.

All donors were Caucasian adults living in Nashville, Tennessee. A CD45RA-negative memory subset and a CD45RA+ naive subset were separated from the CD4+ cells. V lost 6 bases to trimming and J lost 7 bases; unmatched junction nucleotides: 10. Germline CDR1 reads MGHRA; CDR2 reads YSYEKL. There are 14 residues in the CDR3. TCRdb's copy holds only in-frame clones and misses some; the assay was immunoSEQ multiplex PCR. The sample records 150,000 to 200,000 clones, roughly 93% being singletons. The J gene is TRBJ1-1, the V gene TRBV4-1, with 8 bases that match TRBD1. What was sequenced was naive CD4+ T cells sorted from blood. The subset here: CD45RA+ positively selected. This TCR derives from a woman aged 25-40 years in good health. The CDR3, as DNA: TGCGCCAGCAGGGAAAGAGCAGGGGGCCATGAAGCTTTCTTT. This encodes CASRERAGGHEAFF.